A selection of T cell receptor beta chains follows, all from one sample in a study of blood T cell repertoires in COVID-19. Using immunoSEQ multiplex PCR, the repertoire was profiled, and TCRdb retains in-frame clones only, with some absent. The sample lists about 64,000 clones; 80% to 90% were seen once. Sequenced material: peripheral blood. All receptors come from a woman aged 55-75 years with COVID-19, enrolled during active disease. The CDR3 runs from the conserved cysteine through the conserved F or W. The order of the fields is D gene, clone size, J gene, V gene, CDR3 DNA, CDR3 protein. The D gene is left open where the match is weak. Clone size is shown for a subset of rows, as once, few, many or a class of expanded clone.

TRBD1 NA TRBJ2-3 TRBV4-3 TGCGCCAGCAGCCTTCATATCCTGACAGGGGCAGGAGATACGCAGTATTTT CASSLHILTGAGDTQYF
NA NA TRBJ1-5 TRBV5-1 TGCGCCAGCAGCTTGGGGCAGTCCGATCAGCCCCAGCATTTT CASSLGQSDQPQHF
NA NA TRBJ2-1 TRBV5-6 TGTGCCAGCAGCAGGGAGTGGGAGCAGTTCTTC CASSREWEQFF
NA NA TRBJ1-5 TRBV2 TGTGCCAGCAGTGAATTACAGGTGGGCAATCAGCCCCAGCATTTT CASSELQVGNQPQHF
TRBD2 NA TRBJ2-1 TRBV7-6 TGTGCCAGCAGTTCTAGCGGGGGTAGCTCCTACAATGAGCAGTTCTTC CASSSSGGSSYNEQFF
NA NA TRBJ2-3 TRBV9 TGTGCCAGCAGCGTCGAACAGGGCCTTAGCACAGATACGCAGTATTTT CASSVEQGLSTDTQYF
NA NA TRBJ2-5 TRBV5-1 TGCGCCAGCAGCTTGACCGTGGGCCTGCAAGAGACCCAGTACTTC CASSLTVGLQETQYF
NA NA TRBJ1-6 TRBV6-2/TRBV6-3 TGTGCCAGCAGTTACGGTACAGCCAATTCACCCCTCCACTTT CASSYGTANSPLHF
TRBD1 few TRBJ1-5 TRBV6-5 TGTGCCAGCACAGGGGGGTATAGCAATCAGCCCCAGCATTTT CASTGGYSNQPQHF
TRBD1 NA TRBJ2-2 TRBV15 TGTGCCACCAGCAGGGGACAGACGGACACCGGGGAGCTGTTTTTT CATSRGQTDTGELFF
NA NA TRBJ2-1 TRBV5-1 TGCGCCAGCAGCCTAGGGGAACCGAATGAGCAGTTCTTC CASSLGEPNEQFF
TRBD2 NA TRBJ2-7 TRBV4-3 TGCGCCAGCAGCCGGGGACTAGCCGCCGAGCAGTACTTC CASSRGLAAEQYF
NA NA TRBJ1-1 TRBV12-5 TGTGCTAGTGGTGACCCGGACAGAGAAGCTTTCTTT CASGDPDREAFF
NA NA TRBJ2-5 TRBV6-5 TGTGCCAGCAGCCAAAACAGGGCCGAGACCCAGTACTTC CASSQNRAETQYF
TRBD1 NA TRBJ2-1 TRBV11-2 TGTGCCAGCAGTTTTAGGGCACAGGGGGCAAACAATGAGCAGTTCTTC CASSFRAQGANNEQFF